The 16 T cell receptor beta chains below were found in one sample sequenced in a study of CD8 T cells in ankylosing spondylitis. TCRdb itself ran the 5' RACE reads through MiXCR, one entry per CDR3 protein. Seen here are 200,000 to 250,000 distinct CDR3 sequences, 25% to 30% observed once, and the top ten hold less than 8.5%. The sample consisted of blood, either unsorted or a sorted T cell fraction (not recorded which). The receptors were gathered from a male donor with ankylosing spondylitis or in good health (not recorded which).

This clonotype was counted a few times. One end of the junction does not line up with germline, which may come from a read error. The CDR3 spells CASSGGAGPSNEQFF. The CDR3 nucleotides read TGTGCTAGCAGCGGCGGAGCGGGACCTTCCAATGAGCAGTTCTTC. The V call is TRBV7-7, the J call TRBJ2-1, with 7 bases lining up with TRBD2. CDR1 SSHAT and CDR2 FNYEAQ come from the germline V gene (reference sequence). CDR3 size: 15 residues.

This clonotype was observed many times. The chain couples TRBV5-1 to TRBJ2-2; D tentatively reads TRBD1 or TRBD2 (5 bases each). Per germline, CDR1 SGHRS and CDR2 YFSETQ. This CDR3 is 13 amino acids long. Trimming pared 1 base from V and 7 bases from J, leaving 8 bases between. CDR3 sequence reads: CASSLRGDGELFF. The CDR3 DNA sequence: TGCGCCAGCAGCTTGAGAGGGGACGGGGAGCTGTTTTTT.

This clonotype was seen repeatedly, ten times or more. The CDR3 DNA follows: TGTGCCAGCAGGATAGTTAGAGATACGCAGTATTTT. Translation gives CASRIVRDTQYF. The chain couples TRBV2 to TRBJ2-3; D ambiguous. Germline assignment: CDR1 SNHLY and CDR2 FYNNEI. Trimming stripped 6 bases from V and 5 bases from J, with 9 bases between. The CDR3 length is 12 residues.

This clonotype was detected ten times or more. The genes are TRBV5-6 and TRBJ2-1, with D perhaps matching TRBD2 (5 bases). The CDR3 has 17 residues. V was clipped by 2 bases and J by 4 bases, with 19 bases between them. From germline, CDR1 is SGHDT and CDR2 YYEEEE. CDR3 DNA sequence: TGTGCCAGCAGCTTAGAGTTTGACTACCAGTTTTACAATGAGCAGTTCTTC. This gives the protein CASSLEFDYQFYNEQFF.

The CDR3 sequence: CSAQRDSGGAYEQYF. CDR3 in DNA: TGCAGCGCTCAAAGGGACTCGGGGGGCGCCTACGAGCAGTACTTC. This sequence joins TRBV29-1 and TRBJ2-7; tentative D call: TRBD2 (7 bases). The V gene lost 7 bases and the J gene lost 2 bases, with 21 bases spanning the gap. This CDR3 has 15 amino acids. Germline V gives CDR1 SQVTM, CDR2 ANQGSEA.

This clonotype appeared many times. The chain employs TRBV10-3 and TRBJ2-1; 7 positions match TRBD2. Germline CDR1 ENHRY, CDR2 SYGVKD. V dropped 6 bases and J dropped 6; count of bases not matched to a gene: 5. This CDR3 region has 13 residues. The CDR3 region is CAIRGGTSNEQFF. DNA of the CDR3: TGTGCCATCAGGGGAGGGACTTCCAATGAGCAGTTCTTC.

There are a few counts of this clonotype. This chain joins TRBV28 and TRBJ1-6; a weak D match, TRBD1 (6 bases). CDR1 is MDHEN, CDR2 SYDVKM, per germline. Trimming took 2 bases from V and 6 from J, leaving 17 bases between them. The CDR3 extends over 17 amino acids. CDR3 sequence reads: CASSLPGWGGSNSPLHF. CDR3 bases: TGTGCCAGCAGTTTACCCGGTTGGGGGGGCAGTAATTCACCCCTCCACTTT.

This clonotype occurred many times. The chain carries TRBV5-1 and TRBJ1-3; D may be TRBD1 (5 bases). This CDR3 is 16 amino acids long. The germline gives CDR1 SGHRS, CDR2 YFSETQ. Trimming left V 1 base short and J 0 bases short, with 11 bases between. The CDR3 is CASSLLSRASGNTIYF. CDR3 in DNA: TGCGCCAGCAGCTTGCTGAGCAGGGCCTCTGGAAACACCATATATTTT.

This rearrangement joins TRBV6-1 to TRBJ2-1; D is uncertain. Germline assignment: CDR1 MNHNS and CDR2 SASEGT. CDR3 size: 14 residues. V lost 6 bases and J lost 4, with 13 bases in between. In DNA, the CDR3 is TGTGCCAGCAGGTCCCGGACCAAGTACAATGAGCAGTTCTTC. This encodes CASRSRTKYNEQFF.

This clonotype was picked up a small number of times. The chain joins TRBV29-1 to TRBJ1-2; D not resolved. The V end lost 4 bases, the J end lost 1 base, and 4 bases lay between the germline ends. The germline V gene has CDR1 SQVTM and CDR2 ANQGSEA. This CDR3 is 11 amino acids long. CDR3 nucleotides: TGCAGCGTTGTGGATAACTATGGCTACACCTTC. Protein product: CSVVDNYGYTF.

CDR3 residues: CASSQELSSTDTQYF. Written as DNA, the CDR3 is TGCGCCAGCAGCCAAGAATTATCTAGCACAGATACGCAGTATTTT. The chain employs TRBV4-3 and TRBJ2-3, with D unclear. CDR3 length: 15 amino acids. Germline V gene sequence: CDR1 LGHNA, CDR2 YSLEER. With 0 bases removed from V and 0 bases from J, the gap between germline ends came to 7 bases.

This clonotype was counted ten times or more. One end of the junction does not line up with germline, which may come from a read error. The rearrangement links TRBV5-6 to TRBJ2-1; TRBD2 matches 9 bases. Looked up from germline, CDR1 is SGHDT and CDR2 is YYEEEE. The CDR3 has 13 residues. The CDR3: CASSPRGLAGLSF. In DNA, the CDR3 is TGTGCCAGCAGCCCGCGAGGGCTAGCGGGATTGTCCTTC.

This clonotype was observed at least ten times. This chain joins TRBV12-3 or TRBV12-4 and TRBJ2-1; 7 bases fit TRBD2. The CDR3 is made up of 15 amino acids. V shed 7 bases, J shed 9 bases, and the junction held 15 bases outside the gene matches. The CDR3 sequence is CASTNSGPVAGEQFF. CDR3 DNA sequence: TGTGCCAGCACCAATAGCGGGCCCGTAGCGGGTGAGCAGTTCTTC.

The table lists this clonotype with a few counts. V and J are TRBV20-1 and TRBJ2-1; D is uncertain. The CDR3 has 12 residues. Trimming cost V 2 bases and J 10 bases, with 12 bases left between them. The V gene's germline CDR1 is DFQATT and CDR2 SNEGSKA (reference sequence). CDR3 DNA sequence: TGCAGTGCTAGAATACCTCAAGTCGAGCAGTTCTTC. Translation gives CSARIPQVEQFF.

This clonotype was observed at least ten times. The chain links TRBV29-1 to TRBJ2-1, with 7 bases identical to TRBD1. The CDR3 totals 13 residues. Germline V gives CDR1 SQVTM, CDR2 ANQGSEA. With 6 bases clipped from V and 5 bases from J, the junction kept 7 bases outside the gene matches. Here the CDR3 reads CSVEQGSHNEQFF. The CDR3 DNA is TGCAGCGTGGAACAGGGGTCCCACAATGAGCAGTTCTTC.

This clonotype was counted only a few times. The chain links TRBV6-5 to TRBJ1-1; D remains unclear. Germline assignment: CDR1 MNHEY and CDR2 SVGAGI. CDR3 size: 12 residues. V was clipped by 5 bases and J by 6 bases, with 10 bases between them. Here the CDR3 reads CASSAPAAEAFF. The CDR3 nucleotides are TGTGCCAGCAGTGCCCCAGCCGCTGAAGCTTTCTTT.